This TCR beta chain emerged from a study of blood T cell repertoires in COVID-19. Study-wide context: The samples span acute and convalescent COVID-19 from the United States, Italy and Spain. T cells, B-cell-depleted T cells, or PBMCs provided the cDNA or gDNA that served as material.

V shed 4 bases and J 2 bases; nucleotides not matched to a gene: 13. CDR3 length: 18 residues. Per germline, CDR1 SGHTA and CDR2 FQGTGA. In the study's own analysis: From reference gene primer amplification, estimates of nucleated cell counts were derived. Only in-frame clones appear in the TCRdb table, and some are missing; sequencing was by immunoSEQ multiplex PCR. V and J calls and clone size are given by that table; D and trimming were obtained from the DNA. Among a few hundred thousand clones, 85% were seen once, and the ten largest hold roughly 7%. The V call is TRBV7-3, the J call TRBJ2-2; 7 positions agree with TRBD2. This sequence originates from a human donor in a cohort sampled during active COVID-19. The sample was peripheral blood. The CDR3 DNA is TGTGCCAGCAGCTCCCATCAGACACCAGCGGGAAACACCGGGGAGCTGTTTTTT. Translation gives CASSSHQTPAGNTGELFF.